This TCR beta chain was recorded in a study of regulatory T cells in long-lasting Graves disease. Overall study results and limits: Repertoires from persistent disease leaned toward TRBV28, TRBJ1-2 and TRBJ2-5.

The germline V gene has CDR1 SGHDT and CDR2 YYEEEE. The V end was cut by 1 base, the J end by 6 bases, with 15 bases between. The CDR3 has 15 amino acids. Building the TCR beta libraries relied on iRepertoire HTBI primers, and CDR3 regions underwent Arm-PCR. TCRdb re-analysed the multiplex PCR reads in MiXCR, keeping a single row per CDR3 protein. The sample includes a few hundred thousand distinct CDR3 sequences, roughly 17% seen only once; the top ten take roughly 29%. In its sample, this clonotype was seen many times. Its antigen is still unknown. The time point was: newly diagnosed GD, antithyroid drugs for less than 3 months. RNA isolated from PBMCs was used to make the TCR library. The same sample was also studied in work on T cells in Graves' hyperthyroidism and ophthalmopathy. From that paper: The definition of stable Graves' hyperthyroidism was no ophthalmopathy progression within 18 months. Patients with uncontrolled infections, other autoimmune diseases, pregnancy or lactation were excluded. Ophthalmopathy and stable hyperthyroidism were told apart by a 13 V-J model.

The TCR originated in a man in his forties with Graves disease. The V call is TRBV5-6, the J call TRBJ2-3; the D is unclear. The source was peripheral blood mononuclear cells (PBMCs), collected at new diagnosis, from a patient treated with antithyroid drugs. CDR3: CASSLMLAGRDTQYF. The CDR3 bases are TGTGCCAGCAGCTTGATGTTGGCCGGACGGGATACGCAGTATTTT. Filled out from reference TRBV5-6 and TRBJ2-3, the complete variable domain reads DAGVTQSPTHLIKTRGQQVTLRCSPKSGHDTVSWYQQALGQGPQFIFQYYEEEERQRGNFPDRFSGHQFPNYSSELNVNALLLGDSALYLCASSLMLAGRDTQYFGPGTRLTVL.